The next 8 T cell receptor beta chains were all read from a single sample in a study of CD8+ T cells in alopecia areata. In each case, RNA was isolated and then reverse transcribed into cDNA as the sequencing template. The table came from immunoSEQ multiplex PCR; TCRdb's copy has only in-frame clones and leaves some out. The sample includes approximately 98,000 clones, 50% to 60% seen only once; the top ten take about 23%. What was sequenced was NKG2D-low CD8+ T cells sorted from blood. All receptors come from a human donor with alopecia areata.

The rearrangement joins TRBV25-1 to TRBJ1-1; tentative D call: TRBD1 (6 bases). The CDR3 runs to 15 residues. The germline CDR1 and CDR2 sequences are MGHDK and SYGVNS. Between the trimmed V and J ends, which lost 5 bases and 5 bases, there was a span of 18 bases. Here the CDR3 DNA reads TGTGCCAGCAGTCCTCGGACAGCGATGAGTACTGAAGCTTTCTTT. It is translated as CASSPRTAMSTEAFF.

V usage is TRBV4-1 and J usage is TRBJ2-3; TRBD2 matches at 14 bases. After removal of 1 base from V and 6 bases from J, the junction contained 6 bases not matched to a gene. The length of the CDR3 is 17 residues. In germline, CDR1 is MGHRA, CDR2 YSYEKL. The CDR3 nucleotides are TGCGCCAGCAGCCAAGTGGGACTAGCGGGAGACGCCGATACGCAGTATTTT. Amino acids: CASSQVGLAGDADTQYF.

The chain is built from TRBV7-9 and TRBJ1-2; D unclear. The germline V gene encodes CDR1 SEHNR and CDR2 FQNEAQ (reference sequence). The CDR3 is 15 amino acids. The V gene lost 0 bases and the J gene lost 4 bases, with 12 bases spanning the gap. CDR3 in DNA: TGTGCCAGCAGCTTAGCGTTGCCGGTTATCTATGGCTACACCTTC. Protein product: CASSLALPVIYGYTF.

This sequence joins TRBV5-1 and TRBJ1-5; TRBD1 aligns across 7 bases. V lost 0 bases and J lost 6; bases outside the gene matches: 3. The CDR3 consists of 14 residues. Germline V gene lookup returns CDR1 SGHRS and CDR2 YFSETQ. CDR3 in amino acids: CASSLEEGAQPQHF. The DNA of the CDR3 is TGCGCCAGCAGCTTGGAGGAGGGGGCTCAGCCCCAGCATTTT.

The CDR3 loop is CASSFGGTNEKLFF. DNA for the CDR3: TGTGCCAGCAGTTTTGGGGGAACTAATGAAAAACTGTTTTTT. This chain links TRBV27 with TRBJ1-4; possibly TRBD1 for D (5 bases). Trimming cost V 3 bases and J 1 base, with 6 bases left between them. CDR3 length: 14 amino acids. The germline gives CDR1 MNHEY, CDR2 SMNVEV (reference sequence).

The chain combines TRBV9 with TRBJ2-1, with 9 bases matching TRBD2. From germline, CDR1 is SGDLS and CDR2 YYNGEE. V was clipped by 0 bases and J by 4 bases; unmatched bases: 5. The CDR3 is 16 amino acids. The CDR3 DNA reads TGTGCCAGCAGCGTAGGGAGTAGCGGGAGATACAATGAGCAGTTCTTC. This sequence encodes CASSVGSSGRYNEQFF.

This clone was found a few times. This chain uses TRBV7-3 with TRBJ2-1; perhaps D is TRBD1 or TRBD2 (6 bases each). The germline V gene has CDR1 SGHTA and CDR2 FQGTGA. The CDR3 extends over 15 amino acids. V lost 3 bases and J 5 bases, leaving 14 bases between the germline ends. The CDR3 DNA is TGTGCCAGCAGCTTCCAGCCTGGGGGGCACAATGAGCAGTTCTTC. This translates into CASSFQPGGHNEQFF.

This clone was observed a few times. The rearrangement joins TRBV7-9 to TRBJ2-5; unclear D gene. The germline gives CDR1 SEHNR, CDR2 FQNEAQ (reference sequence). Trimming stripped 5 bases from V and 2 bases from J, with 3 bases between. The CDR3 covers 11 residues. CDR3 nucleotide sequence: TGTGCCAGCAGCGCACAAGAGACCCAGTACTTC. Its translation: CASSAQETQYF.